This T cell receptor (beta chain) was observed in a study of T cells after yellow fever vaccination. Study background: Libraries from low-cell-number fractions were prepared with the SMART-Seq v4 Ultra Low Input RNA kit.

Notes on the study in general: After the booster, 96% of CD4 and 75% to 90% of CD8 primary-response clones were re-detected. Clonotypes appearing in both CD4 and CD8 compartments existed, and their share was small. The secondary response was weaker, and its peak arrived faster, on day 5 versus 15.

Germline V gene data show CDR1 as LGHNA and CDR2 as YNFKEQ. The germline V and J ends were trimmed by 0 bases and 2 bases, with 14 bases remaining between them. The CDR3 covers 17 residues. TCRdb ran MiXCR on the 5' RACE reads and lists one entry per CDR3 protein. Of more than 300,000 distinct CDR3 sequences listed, roughly 10% are singletons. This clonotype has only a few counts. Antigen: not known. The chain combines TRBV4-2 with TRBJ1-5, with D uncertain. Specimen: CD4+ T cells sorted from PBMCs, collected 45 days after the yellow fever booster vaccination. The TCR sequence derives from a man between 18 and 29 years old who received the YFV17D yellow fever vaccine. The CDR3 DNA reads TGTGCCAGCAGCCAAGAAAGTCCGGCTTTCGGCAATCAGCCCCAGCATTTT. This codes for CASSQESPAFGNQPQHF.